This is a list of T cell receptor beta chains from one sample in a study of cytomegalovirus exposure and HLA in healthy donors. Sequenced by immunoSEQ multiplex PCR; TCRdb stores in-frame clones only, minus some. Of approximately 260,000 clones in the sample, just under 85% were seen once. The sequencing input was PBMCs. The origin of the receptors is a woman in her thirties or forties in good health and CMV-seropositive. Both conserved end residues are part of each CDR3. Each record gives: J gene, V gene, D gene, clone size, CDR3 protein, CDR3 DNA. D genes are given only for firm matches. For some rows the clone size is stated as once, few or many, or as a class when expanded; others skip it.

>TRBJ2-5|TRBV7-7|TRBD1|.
CAIGQGGYQETQYF
TGTGCCATAGGACAGGGTGGATACCAAGAGACCCAGTACTTC
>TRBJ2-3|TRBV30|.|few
CAWRRGYTDTQYF
TGTGCCTGGAGAAGGGGGTACACAGATACGCAGTATTTT
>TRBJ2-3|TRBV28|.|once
CASSSREQPSDTQYF
TGTGCCAGCAGTTCTAGAGAGCAGCCCTCAGATACGCAGTATTTT
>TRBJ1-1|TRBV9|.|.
CASSVGSLWQQDLF
TGTGCCAGCAGCGTAGGGAGTTTATGGCAGCAAGATCTCTTT
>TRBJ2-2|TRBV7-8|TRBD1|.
CASILVQGALRGELFF
TGTGCCAGCATCCTAGTACAGGGGGCGCTTCGCGGGGAGCTGTTTTTT
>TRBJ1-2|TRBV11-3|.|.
CASGLGDSYGYTF
TGTGCCAGTGGACTGGGTGATAGCTATGGCTACACCTTC
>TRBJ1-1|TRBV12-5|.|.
CASGLVLGNQNTEAFF
TGTGCTAGTGGTTTGGTACTAGGGAACCAAAACACTGAAGCTTTCTTT
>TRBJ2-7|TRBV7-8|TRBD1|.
CASSPGWGTDSYEQYF
TGTGCCAGCAGCCCCGGGTGGGGGACAGACTCCTACGAGCAGTACTTC
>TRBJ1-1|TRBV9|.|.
CASSVTDSNTEAFF
TGTGCCAGCAGCGTGACAGATAGTAACACTGAAGCTTTCTTT
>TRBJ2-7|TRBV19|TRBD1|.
CATRGTGVSSYEQYF
TGTGCCACCAGGGGGACAGGGGTGAGCTCCTACGAGCAGTACTTC
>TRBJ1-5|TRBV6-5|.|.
CASSYSQQMGGPQHF
TGTGCCAGCAGTTACTCTCAGCAAATGGGGGGGCCCCAGCATTTT
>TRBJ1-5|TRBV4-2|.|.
CASSPDPGTNQPQHF
TGTGCCAGCAGCCCCGATCCGGGAACCAATCAGCCCCAGCATTTT
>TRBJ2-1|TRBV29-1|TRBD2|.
CSVPGGSGGGAEQFF
TGCAGCGTCCCCGGGGGTAGCGGGGGGGGAGCTGAGCAGTTCTTC
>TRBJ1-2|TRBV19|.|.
CASSIESGNYGYTF
TGTGCCAGTAGTATAGAATCAGGGAATTATGGCTACACCTTC
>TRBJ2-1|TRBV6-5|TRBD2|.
CASRLAGISDEQFF
TGTGCCAGCAGACTAGCGGGAATTAGCGATGAGCAGTTCTTC
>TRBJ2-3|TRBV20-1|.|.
CSAELGDTQYF
TGCAGTGCTGAACTAGGAGATACGCAGTATTTT
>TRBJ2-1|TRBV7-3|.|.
CASSPNMGGRTNEQFF
TGTGCCAGCAGCCCCAACATGGGGGGGCGTACCAATGAGCAGTTCTTC
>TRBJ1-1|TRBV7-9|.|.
CSSSFDSNTEAFF
TGTTCCAGCAGCTTCGACAGTAACACTGAAGCTTTCTTT
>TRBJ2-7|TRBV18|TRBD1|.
CASSRDREEQYF
TGTGCCAGCTCTCGGGACAGGGAAGAGCAGTACTTC
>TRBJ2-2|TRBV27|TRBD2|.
CATGTSGTGELFF
TGTGCCACCGGGACTAGCGGCACCGGGGAGCTGTTTTTT
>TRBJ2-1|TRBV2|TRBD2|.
CASSSTSGRVYNEQFF
TGTGCCAGCAGTTCGACTAGCGGGAGGGTCTACAATGAGCAGTTCTTC
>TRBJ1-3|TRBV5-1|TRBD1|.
CASSSDRVLSGNTIYF
TGCGCCAGCAGCTCGGACAGGGTACTCTCTGGAAACACCATATATTTT
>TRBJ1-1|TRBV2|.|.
CASRVGTFVGPGRNTEAFF
TGTGCCAGCAGGGTCGGGACATTTGTGGGCCCGGGTCGAAACACTGAAGCTTTCTTT
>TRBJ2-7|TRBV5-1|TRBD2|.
CASSFGSSGAYEQYF
TGCGCCAGCAGCTTTGGGTCTAGCGGGGCCTACGAGCAGTACTTC
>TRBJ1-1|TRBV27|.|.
CASSQTRQVLRNTEAFF
TGTGCCAGCAGCCAAACCCGTCAGGTGCTAAGAAACACTGAAGCTTTCTTT
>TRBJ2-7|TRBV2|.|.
CASSEAPQGYEQYF
TGTGCCAGCAGTGAAGCTCCACAGGGCTACGAGCAGTACTTC
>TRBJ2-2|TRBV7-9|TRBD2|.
CASSLLAGVRKVTGELFF
TGTGCCAGCAGCTTACTAGCGGGAGTCCGTAAGGTCACCGGGGAGCTGTTTTTT
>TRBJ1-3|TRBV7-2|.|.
CASSSGLNSGNTIYF
TGTGCCAGCAGCTCCGGACTCAACTCTGGAAACACCATATATTTT
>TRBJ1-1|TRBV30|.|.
CAWSPQGRTEAFF
TGTGCCTGGAGTCCACAGGGTCGGACTGAAGCTTTCTTT
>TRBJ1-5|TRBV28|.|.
CASRPLTVLNQPQHF
TGTGCCAGCAGACCCCTCACTGTTCTCAATCAGCCCCAGCATTTT
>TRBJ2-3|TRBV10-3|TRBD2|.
CAISALGLAGEADTQYF
TGTGCCATCAGTGCCTTGGGACTAGCGGGAGAGGCAGATACGCAGTATTTT
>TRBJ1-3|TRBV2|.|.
CASTRDSGNTIYF
TGTGCCAGCACCCGGGACTCTGGAAACACCATATATTTT
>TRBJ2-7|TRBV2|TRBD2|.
CASIMAGAEQYF
TGTGCCAGCATAATGGCGGGAGCCGAGCAGTACTTC
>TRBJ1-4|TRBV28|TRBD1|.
CASSLTTGMGEKLFF
TGTGCCAGCAGTCTCACGACAGGGATGGGTGAAAAACTGTTTTTT
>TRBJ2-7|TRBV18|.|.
CASSPDRSSYEQYF
TGTGCCAGCTCACCAGACAGGAGCTCCTACGAGCAGTACTTC
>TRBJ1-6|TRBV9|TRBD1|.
CASSTRQGSSPLHF
TGTGCCAGCAGCACCAGACAGGGTAGTTCACCCCTCCACTTT
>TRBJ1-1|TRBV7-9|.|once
CASSHTGRVEAFF
TGTGCCAGCAGCCACACGGGTCGGGTTGAAGCTTTCTTT
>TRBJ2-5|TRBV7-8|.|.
CASGGPWGQSGTQYF
TGTGCCAGCGGGGGGCCTTGGGGACAGAGCGGGACCCAGTACTTC
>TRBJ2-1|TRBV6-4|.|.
CASSPSNSPYNEQFF
TGTGCCAGCAGTCCCTCGAACTCTCCATACAATGAGCAGTTCTTC
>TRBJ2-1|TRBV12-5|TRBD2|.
CASGLDQTSLEQFF
TGTGCTAGTGGTTTGGACCAGACTAGCCTGGAGCAGTTCTTC